The clone carrying this T cell receptor beta chain occurred a few times. Unique molecular identifiers were used to barcode this TCRbeta library. TCRdb re-called the PCR reads through MiXCR, storing one row per CDR3 protein. The sample has roughly 500,000 distinct CDR3 sequences; around 13% are singletons. The CDR3 length is 13 residues. Germline V gene data show CDR1 as LGHDT and CDR2 as YNNKEL (reference sequence). Unmatched junction bases numbered 3, after V lost 6 bases and J lost 5 bases. This record belongs to a study of T-cell reconstitution after alpha-beta-depleted transplantation in children.

The specimen was PBMCs from the stem cell graft donor, collected from the stem cell graft. This sequence joins TRBV3-1 and TRBJ2-1, with 8 positions matching TRBD2. The sequence was obtained from a human donor who donated a stem cell graft to a child with combined immunodeficiency. The CDR3 nucleotides are TGTGCCAGCAGTTGGGGACTAGACAATGAGCAGTTCTTC. Its protein product is CASSWGLDNEQFF.